This T cell receptor (beta chain) was sequenced in a study of T-cell reconstitution after alpha-beta-depleted transplantation in children. Molecular barcoding with unique molecular identifiers was used for the TCRbeta library. One entry per CDR3 protein results from TCRdb running MiXCR on the PCR reads. The table lists approximately 240,000 distinct CDR3 sequences, 8% to 10% of them singletons. The CDR3 totals 19 residues. CDR1 is ENHRY and CDR2 is SYGVKD in the germline V gene. Trimming took off 0 bases at V and 4 bases at J, with 21 bases between the two ends. The sequenced sample was PBMCs from the stem cell graft donor, obtained from the stem cell graft. This chain uses TRBV10-3 with TRBJ2-2, with D tentatively TRBD1 or TRBD2 (5 bases each). This receptor was obtained from a human donor who donated a stem cell graft to a child with acute lymphoblastic leukemia. CDR3 nucleotide sequence: TGTGCCATCAGTGAGTCGATGGGACGGCACATTACGGGCACCGGGGAGCTGTTTTTT. Its translation: CAISESMGRHITGTGELFF.